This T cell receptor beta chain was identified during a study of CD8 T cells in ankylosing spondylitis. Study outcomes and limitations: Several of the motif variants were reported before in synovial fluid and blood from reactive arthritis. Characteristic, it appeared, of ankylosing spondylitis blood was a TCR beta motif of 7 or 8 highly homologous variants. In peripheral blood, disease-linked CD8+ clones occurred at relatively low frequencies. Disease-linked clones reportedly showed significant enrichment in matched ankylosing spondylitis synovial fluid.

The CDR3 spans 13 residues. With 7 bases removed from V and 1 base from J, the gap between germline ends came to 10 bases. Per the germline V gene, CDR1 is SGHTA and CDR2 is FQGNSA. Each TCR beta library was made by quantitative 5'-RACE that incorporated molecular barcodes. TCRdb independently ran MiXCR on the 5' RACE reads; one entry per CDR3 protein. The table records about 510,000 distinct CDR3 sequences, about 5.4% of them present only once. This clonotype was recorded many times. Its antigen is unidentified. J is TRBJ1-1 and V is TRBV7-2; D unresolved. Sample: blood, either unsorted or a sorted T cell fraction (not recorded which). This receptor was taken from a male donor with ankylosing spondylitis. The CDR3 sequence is CASTRYRNTEAFF. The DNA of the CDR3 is TGTGCCAGCACCAGGTACAGGAACACTGAAGCTTTCTTT.